The 28 T cell receptor beta chains below come from one sample, sequenced in a study of cytomegalovirus exposure and HLA in healthy donors. The PCR employed 60 Vbeta primers together with 13 Jbeta primers. Libraries were prepared by immunoSEQ multiplex PCR; TCRdb keeps only in-frame clonotypes and omits some of them. The profile shows about 140,000 clones, 78% of them singletons. Sequencing used PBMCs. All receptors come from a female donor in good health and CMV-seronegative.

J is TRBJ2-2 and V is TRBV28; 7 bases line up with TRBD1. Losses at the gene ends were 2 bases for V and 5 bases for J; bases not matched to a gene: 5. Germline CDR1 and CDR2: MDHEN and SYDVKM. The CDR3 runs to 15 residues. CDR3 DNA sequence: TGTGCCAGCAGTTTAAAGGGGGCGTGGACCGGGGAGCTGTTTTTT. Translating gives CASSLKGAWTGELFF.

This clone was picked up one time. The junction does not match germline at one end; this may be a read error. The chain carries TRBV5-1 and TRBJ2-5; 7 bases are shared with TRBD1. Germline CDR1 is SGHRS and CDR2 is YFSETQ. The CDR3 length is 13 residues. This CDR3 is CTSSFGTEETQYF. In nucleotides, the CDR3 is TGCACCAGCAGCTTTGGGACAGAAGAGACCCAGTACTTC. Complete variable domain (other parts from reference TRBV5-1 and TRBJ2-5): KAGVTQTPRYLIKTRGQQVTLSCSPISGHRSVSWYQQTPGQGLQFLFEYFSETQRNKGNFPGRFSGRQFSNSRSEMNVSTLELGDSALYLCTSSFGTEETQYFGPGTRLLVL.

This clone was seen just once. A read error may account for a junction end that differs from germline. The genes are TRBV5-1 and TRBJ1-1; tentative D call: TRBD1 (6 bases). This CDR3 is built from 13 residues. Germline V lookup: CDR1 SGHRS, CDR2 YFSETQ. In DNA, the CDR3 is TGCGCCAGCAGCTTGGACAGGGACACTGAAGCTCTCTTT. Protein sequence: CASSLDRDTEALF.

The chain joins TRBV2 to TRBJ1-5, with D tentatively TRBD1 (5 bases). Trimming removed 6 bases from V and 3 bases from J, with 12 bases in between. There are 14 residues in the CDR3. Germline lookup yields CDR1 SNHLY and CDR2 FYNNEI. The CDR3 region has the DNA TGTGCCAGCAGAGTTGACAGTTTCAATCAGCCCCAGCATTTT. Protein sequence: CASRVDSFNQPQHF.

The chain joins TRBV28 to TRBJ2-7, with 10 bases aligning to TRBD1. V trimming: 3 bases; J trimming: 4 bases; junction bases outside the gene matches: 6. CDR1 and CDR2 from the germline V gene are MDHEN and SYDVKM. The CDR3 loop spans 15 amino acids. CDR3 nucleotide sequence: TGTGCCAGCAGTTTGAAGGGACAGGGGCGGTACGAGCAGTACTTC. Amino acids: CASSLKGQGRYEQYF.

This chain links TRBV18 with TRBJ2-3; D may be TRBD1 (6 bases). The CDR3 contains 14 residues. V was shortened by 1 base and J by 6 bases, with 11 bases between the two germline ends. The germline CDR1 and CDR2 sequences are KGHSH and LQKENI. In nucleotides, the CDR3 is TGTGCCAGCTCACCACTTGCAGGGGATGATACGCAGTATTTT. It codes for CASSPLAGDDTQYF.

The chain uses TRBV27 and TRBJ1-2, with 8 positions matching TRBD1. V was clipped by 2 bases and J by 6 bases; unmatched bases: 8. The CDR3 spans 15 residues. The germline CDR1 and CDR2 sequences are MNHEY and SMNVEV (reference sequence). This CDR3 is CASSLRIQGAHGYTF. CDR3 sequence (DNA): TGTGCCAGCAGTTTACGGATCCAGGGGGCGCATGGCTACACCTTC.

This clone has a single count. The chain combines TRBV19 with TRBJ1-5, with a tentative D call TRBD1 (5 bases). Germline V lookup: CDR1 LNHDA, CDR2 SQIVND (reference sequence). This CDR3 has 18 amino acids. The germline V and J ends were trimmed by 0 bases and 3 bases, with 18 bases remaining between them. CDR3 residues: CASSIDSPAVGANQPQHF. The CDR3 DNA is TGTGCCAGTAGTATAGATAGTCCCGCAGTAGGGGCCAATCAGCCCCAGCATTTT.

The chain carries TRBV4-2 and TRBJ1-2; D is ambiguous. The germline V gene encodes CDR1 LGHNA and CDR2 YNFKEQ. The CDR3 is 15 amino acids. The V end was cut by 1 base, the J end by 4 bases, with 13 bases between. The CDR3 nucleotides are TGTGCCAGCAGCCAAGGAGGGCCGGCTGGCTATGGCTACACCTTC. This codes for CASSQGGPAGYGYTF.

This clone turned up a few times. The J gene is TRBJ1-1, the V gene TRBV19, with a tentative D call TRBD1 (6 bases). Trimming took off 1 base at V and 4 bases at J, with 7 bases between the two ends. The CDR3 runs to 13 residues. Germline lookup yields CDR1 LNHDA and CDR2 SQIVND (reference sequence). The CDR3 reads CASSIVGGTEAFF. CDR3 DNA sequence: TGTGCCAGTAGTATAGTAGGGGGCACTGAAGCTTTCTTT.

The chain combines TRBV28 with TRBJ1-6; D is uncertain. The CDR3 is 14 amino acids. V shed 5 bases and J shed 7 bases, with 12 bases lying between them. CDR1 and CDR2 from the germline V gene are MDHEN and SYDVKM. CDR3 sequence (DNA): TGTGCCAGCAGTCCCCCGAGAGGGAATTCACCCCTCCACTTT. Amino acid sequence: CASSPPRGNSPLHF.

This sequence joins TRBV28 and TRBJ2-1; D is unresolved. There are 16 residues in the CDR3. Germline lookup yields CDR1 MDHEN and CDR2 SYDVKM. V lost 5 bases, J lost 7 bases, and 21 bases lay in between. DNA for the CDR3: TGTGCCAGCAGTCCAGCGTGGAGTCTCAGTAGGAATGAGCAGTTCTTC. It is translated as CASSPAWSLSRNEQFF.

The chain's CDR3 is CASSSGQSKSSYNEQFF. DNA of the CDR3: TGTGCCAGCAGCTCCGGACAGTCGAAAAGCTCCTACAATGAGCAGTTCTTC. The gene calls are TRBV5-4 and TRBJ2-1; a possible D gene is TRBD1 (6 bases). V shed 3 bases and J shed 0 bases, with 16 bases lying between them. The CDR3 extends over 17 amino acids. Germline CDR1 and CDR2: SGHNT and YYREEE (reference sequence).

This rearrangement joins TRBV25-1 to TRBJ1-2; D not resolved. V gave up 3 bases and J gave up 6 bases, with 11 bases separating them. The CDR3 has 13 amino acids. Germline CDR1 MGHDK, CDR2 SYGVNS. CDR3 protein: CASSEITAHGYTF. The CDR3 DNA reads TGTGCCAGCAGTGAGATTACAGCTCATGGCTACACCTTC.

A note on this clone: At one end the junction does not follow the germline gene, possibly because of a read error. The genes are TRBV7-9 and TRBJ1-2; no definite D call. The V gene's germline CDR1 is SEHNR and CDR2 FQNEAQ (reference sequence). This CDR3 contains 13 residues. The DNA of the CDR3 is TGTGCCAGCAGCTTAGCTAGGAACTATGGCTACCCCTTC. This sequence encodes CASSLARNYGYPF. Looking up the rest from reference TRBV7-9 and TRBJ1-2 gives the full variable domain: DTGVSQNPRHKITKRGQNVTFRCDPISEHNRLYWYRQTLGQGPEFLTYFQNEAQLEKSRLLSDRFSAERPKGSFSTLEIQRTEQGDSAMYLCASSLARNYGYPFGSGTRLTVV.

The chain recombines TRBV6-6 with TRBJ2-7, with 12 bases fitting TRBD2. V gave up 7 bases and J gave up 6 bases; unmatched junction bases: 4. Germline V CDR1 and CDR2: MNHNY, SVGAGI (reference sequence). This CDR3 is built from 13 residues. CDR3 coding DNA: TGTGCCAGCAACCTGGGACTAGCGGGCGAGCAGTACTTC. It yields the protein CASNLGLAGEQYF.

A single count supports this clone. V usage is TRBV5-1 and J usage is TRBJ2-1; D may be TRBD1 (7 bases). The CDR3 sequence is 16 residues long. V gave up 0 bases and J gave up 3 bases, with 13 bases separating them. Germline CDR1 is SGHRS and CDR2 is YFSETQ. The CDR3 DNA follows: TGCGCCAGCAGCTTGGAGGGGGCGGGACTCTACAATGAGCAGTTCTTC. It codes for CASSLEGAGLYNEQFF.

V and J are TRBV27 and TRBJ2-1; D is ambiguous. Per the germline V gene, CDR1 is MNHEY and CDR2 is SMNVEV (reference sequence). The CDR3 contains 14 residues. V was cut by 8 bases and J by 5 bases, with 16 bases left in between. The CDR3 sequence: CASAVSGTDNEQFF. The CDR3 nucleotides read TGTGCCAGCGCGGTGAGTGGCACGGACAATGAGCAGTTCTTC.

The chain carries TRBV2 and TRBJ1-1; 7 bases fit TRBD1. From germline, CDR1 is SNHLY and CDR2 FYNNEI. CDR3 size: 18 residues. After removal of 2 bases from V and 3 bases from J, the junction contained 15 bases not matched to a gene. The CDR3 loop is CASSEYKGQLGKDTEAFF. In DNA form, the CDR3 reads TGTGCCAGCAGTGAATATAAGGGACAGTTGGGGAAAGACACTGAAGCTTTCTTT.

This clone was counted only a few times. The chain has TRBV4-1 and TRBJ1-6, with D perhaps TRBD1 (6 bases). V lost 0 bases, J lost 9 bases, and 15 bases lay in between. CDR1 is MGHRA, CDR2 YSYEKL, per germline. This CDR3 has 16 residues. CDR3 sequence (DNA): TGCGCCAGCAGCCAAGAGAGGAGAGGGGGTTCTTCACCCCTCCACTTT. Its protein is CASSQERRGGSSPLHF.

The V and J genes are TRBV5-1 and TRBJ2-7; the D gene is possibly TRBD1 (6 bases). Germline CDR1 is SGHRS and CDR2 is YFSETQ. The CDR3 runs 13 residues. Trimming removed 0 bases from V and 6 bases from J, with 10 bases in between. The CDR3 is CASSLEGGGEQYF. The CDR3 DNA reads TGCGCCAGCAGCTTGGAAGGGGGTGGCGAGCAGTACTTC.

This chain uses TRBV30 with TRBJ1-1; D remains ambiguous. The V end was cut by 2 bases, the J end by 8 bases, with 15 bases between. The germline CDR1 and CDR2 sequences are GTSNPN and SVGIG (reference sequence). CDR3 size: 13 residues. CDR3 nucleotide sequence: TGTGCCTGGAGTTCCCAGGCTACCCCCGAAGCTTTCTTT. Its protein is CAWSSQATPEAFF.

V is TRBV7-2 and J is TRBJ1-2; D call uncertain. CDR3 length: 12 residues. V was shortened by 4 bases and J by 4 bases, with 7 bases between the two germline ends. Per germline, CDR1 SGHTA and CDR2 FQGNSA. CDR3 residues: CASSSLVYGYTF. As DNA, the CDR3 is TGTGCCAGCAGCTCCCTTGTCTATGGCTACACCTTC.

The genes are TRBV29-1 and TRBJ2-2, with D perhaps TRBD2 (6 bases). The germline V gene has CDR1 SQVTM and CDR2 ANQGSEA. The CDR3 extends over 13 amino acids. V was clipped by 5 bases and J by 5 bases, with 12 bases between them. The CDR3 DNA reads as TGCAGCGTTTCATCTGGGGGGACCGGGGAGCTGTTTTTT. Amino acids: CSVSSGGTGELFF.

The chain recombines TRBV7-2 with TRBJ1-2; perhaps TRBD1 as D (5 bases). The CDR3 contains 16 residues. CDR1 is SGHTA, CDR2 FQGNSA, per germline. Trimming shortened V by 2 bases and J by 7 bases, and 20 bases separated the two germline ends. CDR3 loop: CASSLSAGYSPCGYTF. The CDR3 DNA reads as TGTGCCAGCAGCTTATCGGCAGGGTACTCACCCTGTGGCTACACCTTC.

V is TRBV27 and J is TRBJ2-5; D is perhaps TRBD1 (5 bases). The closer fit of TRBJ2-7 to the DNA end suggests the J call may be wrong. The CDR3 covers 15 residues. The V gene's germline CDR1 is MNHEY and CDR2 SMNVEV (reference sequence). DNA for the CDR3: TGTGCCAGCAGCCCCCTCGTTGGGGCCCACTACGAGCAGTACTTC. Amino acid sequence: CASSPLVGAHYEQYF.

This clone appeared a few times. The chain uses TRBV6-1 and TRBJ2-5, with D possibly TRBD1 on 5 matching bases. Germline V lookup: CDR1 MNHNS, CDR2 SASEGT. There are 15 residues in the CDR3. V lost 5 bases and J 0 bases, leaving 13 bases between the germline ends. CDR3 coding DNA: TGTGCCAGCAGTAAAAGGACACAGTACCAAGAGACCCAGTACTTC. Encoded protein: CASSKRTQYQETQYF.

The rearrangement uses TRBV30 and TRBJ2-7; TRBD1 agrees at 8 bases. This CDR3 spans 15 amino acids. V was pared by 1 base and J by 2 bases, with 7 bases of the junction left unmatched. CDR1 and CDR2 (germline): GTSNPN, SVGIG (reference sequence). As DNA, the CDR3 is TGTGCCTGGAGTGCCTTCGACAGGGGCCCCTACGAGCAGTACTTC. Protein sequence: CAWSAFDRGPYEQYF.